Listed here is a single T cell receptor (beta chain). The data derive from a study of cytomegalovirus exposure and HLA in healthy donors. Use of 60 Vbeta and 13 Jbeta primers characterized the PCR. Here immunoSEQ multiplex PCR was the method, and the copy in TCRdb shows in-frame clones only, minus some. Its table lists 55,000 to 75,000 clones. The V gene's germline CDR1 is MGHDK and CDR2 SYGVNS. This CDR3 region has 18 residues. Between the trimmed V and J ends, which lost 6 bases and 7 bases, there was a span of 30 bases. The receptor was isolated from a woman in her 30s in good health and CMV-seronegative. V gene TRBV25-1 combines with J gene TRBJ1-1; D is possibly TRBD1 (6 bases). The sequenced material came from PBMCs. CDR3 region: CASRTLDSSTPDADEAFF. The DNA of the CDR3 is TGTGCCAGCAGGACCCTGGACAGTTCTACTCCTGACGCCGATGAAGCTTTCTTT.